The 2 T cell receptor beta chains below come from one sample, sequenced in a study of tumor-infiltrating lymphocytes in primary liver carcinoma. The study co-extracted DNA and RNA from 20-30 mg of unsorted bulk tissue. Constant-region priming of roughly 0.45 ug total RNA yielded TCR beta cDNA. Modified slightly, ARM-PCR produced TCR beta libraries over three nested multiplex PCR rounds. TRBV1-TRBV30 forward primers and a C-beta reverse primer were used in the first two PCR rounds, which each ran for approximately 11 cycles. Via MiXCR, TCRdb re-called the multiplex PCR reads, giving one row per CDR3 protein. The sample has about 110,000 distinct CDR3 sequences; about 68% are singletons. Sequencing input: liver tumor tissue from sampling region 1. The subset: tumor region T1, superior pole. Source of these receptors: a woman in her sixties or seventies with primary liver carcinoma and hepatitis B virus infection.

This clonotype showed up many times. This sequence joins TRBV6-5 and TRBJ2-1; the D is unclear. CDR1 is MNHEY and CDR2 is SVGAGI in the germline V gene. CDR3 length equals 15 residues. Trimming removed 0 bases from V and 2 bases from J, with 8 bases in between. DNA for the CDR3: TGTGCCAGCAGTTACTCGCCCTCTACCTACAATGAGCAGTTCTTC. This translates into CASSYSPSTYNEQFF.

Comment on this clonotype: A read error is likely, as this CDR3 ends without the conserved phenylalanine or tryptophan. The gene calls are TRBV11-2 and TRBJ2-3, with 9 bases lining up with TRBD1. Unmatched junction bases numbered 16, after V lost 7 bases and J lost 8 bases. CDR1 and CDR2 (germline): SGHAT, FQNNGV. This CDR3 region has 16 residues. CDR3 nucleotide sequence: TGTGCCAGCACCTCAACCCGGTTACAGGGGGCAGGTACGCAGTATTCT. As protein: CASTSTRLQGAGTQYS.